Listed below are T cell receptor beta chains from one sample, sequenced in a study of blood T cell repertoires in COVID-19. The method was immunoSEQ multiplex PCR; TCRdb's version includes in-frame clones alone and lacks a portion of them. The sample shows tens of thousands of clones, about 91% of them seen only once. The sequenced sample consisted of peripheral blood. The receptors derive from a human donor in a cohort sampled during active COVID-19. Both conserved end residues are part of each CDR3. A D gene is named only where the DNA matches it firmly. Clone size appears in some rows only: once, few, many, or a class for an expanded clone.

d_call	v_call	clone_size	j_call	cdr3_nt	cdr3_aa
TRBD1	TRBV4-1	-	TRBJ2-3	TGCGCCAGCAGCCAAGTCCCGGGACAGGGATACACAGATACGCAGTATTTT	CASSQVPGQGYTDTQYF
TRBD1	TRBV11-3	-	TRBJ2-2	TGTGCCAGCAGCTCGGGCCATTTAGGGGGCTCCGGGGAGCTGTTTTTT	CASSSGHLGGSGELFF
-	TRBV21-1	-	TRBJ2-1	TGTGCCAGCAGCAAACGGGACAGGAACTGGGATGAGCAGTTCTTC	CASSKRDRNWDEQFF
-	TRBV11-2	-	TRBJ2-1	TGTGCCAGCAGCTTAGGCCGACTAGACCGAAAGTTCTTC	CASSLGRLDRKFF
-	TRBV7-9	-	TRBJ1-1	TGTGCCAGCAGCACCGACACCTTGAACACTGAAGCTTTCTTT	CASSTDTLNTEAFF
TRBD1	TRBV3-1/TRBV3-2	few	TRBJ1-2	TGTGCCAGCAGTACGGGACAGATCTTTTATGGCTACACCTTC	CASSTGQIFYGYTF
TRBD1	TRBV19	-	TRBJ1-1	TGTGCCAGTAGTTCATCCGGGACAGCGAGGGCTGAAGCTTTCTTT	CASSSSGTARAEAFF
-	TRBV2	-	TRBJ1-6	TGTGCCAGCGCTAACAGGAGATCTAATTCACCCCTCCACTTT	CASANRRSNSPLHF
-	TRBV2	-	TRBJ1-3	TGTGCCAGCCGGCCCCAGGGTGGAAACACCATATATTTT	CASRPQGGNTIYF
TRBD1	TRBV6-5	-	TRBJ1-3	TGTGCCAGCAGATCGACAGGGTCAGGAAACACCATATATTTT	CASRSTGSGNTIYF
-	TRBV19	-	TRBJ1-5	TGTGCCAGTAGTATAGAAGCACAGGGTTCACAGCCCCAGCATTTT	CASSIEAQGSQPQHF
-	TRBV28	-	TRBJ2-2	TGTGCCAGCAGTTTGAAGGCCTCGGGCACCGGGGAGCTGTTTTTT	CASSLKASGTGELFF
TRBD2	TRBV30	-	TRBJ2-1	TGTGCCTGGAATAGCGGGCCCACCTACAATGAGCAGTTCTTC	CAWNSGPTYNEQFF
-	TRBV27	-	TRBJ1-2	TGTGCCAGCAGGGGGGGGAGGGGCTATGGCTACACCTTC	CASRGGRGYGYTF
-	TRBV10-3	-	TRBJ1-5	TGTGCCATCAGTGACTCGAGGGGCAATCAGCCCCAGCATTTT	CAISDSRGNQPQHF
TRBD1	TRBV5-4	-	TRBJ1-4	TGTGCCAGCAGGGCCGGGACAGGGGGAGAAAAACTGTTTTTT	CASRAGTGGEKLFF
-	TRBV6-6	-	TRBJ2-5	TGTGCCAGCAGTTACGGGGGCTGGGAGACCCAGTACTTC	CASSYGGWETQYF